The 11 T cell receptor beta chains presented below share a single source sample, sequenced in a study of shared clonotypes between healthy human individuals. Method: immunoSEQ multiplex PCR; TCRdb's copy keeps in-frame clones and lacks some. The repertoire includes 1 million to 1.2 million clones, about 72% of them detected once, and over 0.8% sits in the top ten. Sequencing was done on a sample of memory CD4+ T cells from PBMCs. Subset noted: CD45RA-negative fraction. Source of these receptors: a man in his late teens or twenties in good health. Some clones in this sample may be carry-over from other donors' samples.

This clone was seen a few times. The V gene is TRBV28, the J gene TRBJ1-2, with D maybe TRBD1 (5 bases). This CDR3 region has 13 residues. Germline CDR1 MDHEN, CDR2 SYDVKM. Trimming shortened V by 6 bases and J by 8 bases, and 16 bases separated the two germline ends. CDR3 sequence (DNA): TGTGCCAGCAGCCGGGGGACGGGTCAGGGCTACACCTTC. Protein product: CASSRGTGQGYTF.

This sequence joins TRBV27 and TRBJ2-3, with TRBD1 as a possible D gene (6 bases). The V gene lost 10 bases and the J gene lost 5 bases, with 13 bases spanning the gap. This CDR3 has 12 residues. Germline V CDR1 and CDR2: MNHEY, SMNVEV (reference sequence). The CDR3 DNA is TGTGCCACCTCAGGGGCGGTAGATACGCAGTATTTT. Residues: CATSGAVDTQYF.

About this clone itself: The germline gene is not matched at one end of the junction; a read error may be the cause. This chain uses TRBV7-2 with TRBJ2-7, with 8 bases aligning to TRBD2. The CDR3 runs 12 residues. Germline V CDR1 and CDR2: SGHTA, FQGNSA. The CDR3 coding sequence is TGTGCCAGCAGCTCCCAAAGGCGGGAGGTGGACTTC. Translation gives CASSSQRREVDF.

This clone was picked up many times. Other DNA sequences of this sample code for an identical CDR3. V and J are TRBV2 and TRBJ1-5, with D uncertain. The V end was cut by 3 bases, the J end by 3 bases, with 12 bases between. Germline assignment: CDR1 SNHLY and CDR2 FYNNEI. The CDR3 spans 15 residues. CDR3 loop: CASSDPPYHNQPQHF. As DNA, the CDR3 is TGTGCCAGCAGTGACCCGCCTTACCACAATCAGCCCCAGCATTTT.

The chain joins TRBV5-5 to TRBJ2-7, with no clear D. Germline CDR1 is SGHKS and CDR2 is YYEKEE (reference sequence). V was clipped by 4 bases and J by 1 base, with 9 bases between them. The CDR3 totals 13 residues. The CDR3, as DNA: TGTGCCAGCAGCCTTATAGGGTCCTACGAGCAGTACTTC. The encoded protein is CASSLIGSYEQYF.

With regard to this clone: Distinct nucleotide sequences in the sample also encode this CDR3. This sequence joins TRBV28 and TRBJ1-5; no firm D call. This CDR3 is built from 12 residues. V gave up 4 bases and J gave up 7 bases, with 8 bases separating them. Per the germline V gene, CDR1 is MDHEN and CDR2 is SYDVKM. CDR3 protein: CASSSWGQPQHF. The CDR3 DNA sequence: TGTGCCAGCAGTTCTTGGGGACAGCCCCAGCATTTT.

This clone was counted a single time. The sample holds other DNA sequences that translate to the same CDR3. The V call is TRBV18, the J call TRBJ2-1; TRBD2 aligns across 8 bases. V dropped 3 bases and J dropped 3; count of bases not matched to a gene: 4. This CDR3 contains 15 residues. CDR1 KGHSH and CDR2 LQKENI come from the germline V gene. The CDR3 is CASSPGLADYNEQFF. CDR3 DNA sequence: TGTGCCAGCTCACCTGGACTAGCCGACTACAATGAGCAGTTCTTC.

J is TRBJ1-2 and V is TRBV28; D remains ambiguous. Germline-derived CDR1 and CDR2 are MDHEN and SYDVKM. With 6 bases removed from V and 3 bases from J, the gap between germline ends came to 2 bases. The CDR3 has 10 residues. CDR3 protein: CASRDYGYTF. CDR3 nucleotide sequence: TGTGCCAGCAGGGACTATGGCTACACCTTC.

The chain is built from TRBV7-9 and TRBJ1-4, with D possibly being TRBD1 (6 bases). This CDR3 has 14 amino acids. V was clipped by 2 bases and J by 5 bases, with 9 bases between them. Germline V gene sequence: CDR1 SEHNR, CDR2 FQNEAQ (reference sequence). The CDR3 is CASSLSQGNEKLFF. The DNA of the CDR3 is TGTGCCAGCAGCTTATCACAGGGAAATGAAAAACTGTTTTTT.

This sequence joins TRBV7-8 and TRBJ2-5, with D uncertain. The CDR3 totals 13 residues. In germline, CDR1 is SGHVS, CDR2 FQNEAQ. Trimming stripped 7 bases from V and 7 bases from J, with 16 bases between. CDR3 DNA sequence: TGTGCCAGCATCTTGATAGGGTCCGGGACCCAGTACTTC. This gives the protein CASILIGSGTQYF.

The chain is built from TRBV5-1 and TRBJ2-2; D might be TRBD1 (5 bases). The CDR3 consists of 16 residues. Per germline, CDR1 SGHRS and CDR2 YFSETQ. V was shortened by 2 bases and J by 2 bases, with 13 bases between the two germline ends. The CDR3 loop reads CASSFRRQINTGELFF. The CDR3 DNA reads TGCGCCAGCAGCTTCCGGAGACAGATAAACACCGGGGAGCTGTTTTTT. Combining the CDR3 with reference TRBV5-1 and TRBJ2-2 gives the whole variable domain KAGVTQTPRYLIKTRGQQVTLSCSPISGHRSVSWYQQTPGQGLQFLFEYFSETQRNKGNFPGRFSGRQFSNSRSEMNVSTLELGDSALYLCASSFRRQINTGELFFGEGSRLTVL.